This section outlines one T cell receptor (beta chain) sequence together with its context. Amplification used 60 Vbeta primers and 13 Jbeta primers. Sequenced by immunoSEQ multiplex PCR; TCRdb stores in-frame clones only, minus some. The table shows about 200,000 clones, with over 60% occurring only once. The V gene's germline CDR1 is SGDLS and CDR2 YYNGEE. With 0 bases removed from V and 4 bases from J, the gap between germline ends came to 11 bases. The CDR3 has 15 amino acids. The record originates from a study of cytomegalovirus exposure and HLA in healthy donors. Sequenced sample: PBMCs. The rearrangement uses TRBV9 and TRBJ1-5; a weak D match, TRBD1 (5 bases). The sequence came from a man between 18 and 29 years old in good health and CMV-seronegative. The CDR3 here is CASSVGGGWNQPQHF. The CDR3, as DNA: TGTGCCAGCAGCGTAGGGGGGGGGTGGAATCAGCCCCAGCATTTT.